This entry concerns a single T cell receptor (beta chain). This sample was taken from a study of CD8+ T cells in alopecia areata. In each case, RNA was isolated and then reverse transcribed into cDNA as the sequencing template. TCRdb keeps only in-frame clones here, not all; method: immunoSEQ multiplex PCR. Here the sample spans 150,000 to 200,000 clones, 67% being singletons. Specimen: CD8+ T cells sorted from blood, collected at week 0. The sequence was obtained from a human donor with alopecia areata.

The CDR3 region is CASSLSLAGDYQETQYF. The CDR3 region has the DNA TGTGCCAGCAGCTTGAGCCTAGCGGGGGATTACCAAGAGACCCAGTACTTC. The chain has TRBV5-6 and TRBJ2-5, with TRBD2 matching 10 bases. The trim removed 1 base at V and 0 bases at J, leaving 6 bases unmatched. Germline V lookup: CDR1 SGHDT, CDR2 YYEEEE. The CDR3 has 17 residues. The whole variable domain, filled in from reference TRBV5-6 and TRBJ2-5, reads DAGVTQSPTHLIKTRGQQVTLRCSPKSGHDTVSWYQQALGQGPQFIFQYYEEEERQRGNFPDRFSGHQFPNYSSELNVNALLLGDSALYLCASSLSLAGDYQETQYFGPGTRLLVL.